This record covers a single T cell receptor beta chain. Its antigen is unknown. The data belong to a study of T cell repertoires in cytomegalovirus infection. Across the study: Indications of both CMV infection and matching HLA type were provided by public TCR beta signatures.

Study observations and caveats: Predominance within the ex vivo response was attributable to HLA-C-restricted CMV-specific TCR beta clonotypes. Based on cumulative public TCR beta family frequency, carriers of CMV plus the relevant HLA were identified.

TCRdb called the reads again in MiXCR, with one record for every CDR3 protein. The sample comprises about 740,000 distinct CDR3 sequences, less than 40% of which are singletons, and around 2.6% rests with the top ten. CDR3 length: 19 amino acids. CDR1 MDHEN and CDR2 SYDVKM come from the germline V gene. The trim removed 3 bases at V and 3 bases at J, leaving 12 bases unmatched. The V gene is TRBV28, the J gene TRBJ2-1; TRBD2 matches 12 bases. The sample taken for sequencing was PBMCs. The sequence derives from a human donor in good health (CMV status not recorded). Some clones in this sample may be carry-over from other donors' samples. The CDR3 DNA reads TGTGCCAGCAGTTTGTCTGCGCTAGCGGGAGGGTTCGTCTACAATGAGCAGTTCTTC. It yields the protein CASSLSALAGGFVYNEQFF.